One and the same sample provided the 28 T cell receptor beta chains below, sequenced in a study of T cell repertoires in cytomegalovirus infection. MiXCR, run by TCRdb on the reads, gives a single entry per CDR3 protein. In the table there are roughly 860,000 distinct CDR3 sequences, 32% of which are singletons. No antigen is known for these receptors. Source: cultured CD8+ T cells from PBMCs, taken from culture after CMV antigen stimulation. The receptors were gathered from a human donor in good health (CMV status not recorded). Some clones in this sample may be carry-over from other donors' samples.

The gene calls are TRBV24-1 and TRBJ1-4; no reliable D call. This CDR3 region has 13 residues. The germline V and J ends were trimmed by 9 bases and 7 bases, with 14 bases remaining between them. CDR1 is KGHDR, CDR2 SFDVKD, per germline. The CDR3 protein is CATCDLECEKLFF. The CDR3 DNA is TGTGCCACCTGCGATCTGGAGTGTGAAAAACTGTTTTTT.

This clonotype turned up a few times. CDR3 protein: CASSPINSPLHF. CDR3 nucleotide sequence: TGTGCCAGCAGCCCTATAAATTCACCCCTCCACTTT. The chain carries TRBV7-4 and TRBJ1-6; unclear D gene. The CDR3 covers 12 residues. V lost 5 bases and J lost 7, with 6 bases in between. The germline gives CDR1 SGHVT, CDR2 SQSDAQ.

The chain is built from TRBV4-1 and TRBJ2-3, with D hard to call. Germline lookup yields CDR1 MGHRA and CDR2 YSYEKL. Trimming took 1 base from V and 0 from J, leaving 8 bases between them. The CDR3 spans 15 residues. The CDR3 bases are TGCGCCAGCAGCCAAGCACACAGTAGCACAGATACGCAGTATTTT. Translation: CASSQAHSSTDTQYF.

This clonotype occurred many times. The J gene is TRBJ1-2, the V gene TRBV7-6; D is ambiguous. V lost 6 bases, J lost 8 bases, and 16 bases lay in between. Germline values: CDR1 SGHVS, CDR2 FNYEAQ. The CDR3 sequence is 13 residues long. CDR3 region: CASRDPADRGYTF. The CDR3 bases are TGTGCCAGCAGGGATCCGGCAGATCGGGGCTACACCTTC.

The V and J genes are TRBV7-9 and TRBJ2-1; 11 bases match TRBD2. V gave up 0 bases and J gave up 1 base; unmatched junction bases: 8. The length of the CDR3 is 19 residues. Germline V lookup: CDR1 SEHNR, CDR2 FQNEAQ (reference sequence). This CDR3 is CASSLASSGGRVSYNEQFF. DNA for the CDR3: TGTGCCAGCAGCTTAGCATCTAGCGGGGGGCGGGTGTCCTACAATGAGCAGTTCTTC.

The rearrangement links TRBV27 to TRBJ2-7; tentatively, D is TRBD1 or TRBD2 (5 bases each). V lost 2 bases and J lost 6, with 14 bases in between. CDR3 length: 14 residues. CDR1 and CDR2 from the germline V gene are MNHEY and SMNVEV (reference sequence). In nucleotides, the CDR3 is TGTGCCAGCAGTTTACAGTCAGGGAGTGGCGAGCAGTACGTC. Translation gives CASSLQSGSGEQYV.

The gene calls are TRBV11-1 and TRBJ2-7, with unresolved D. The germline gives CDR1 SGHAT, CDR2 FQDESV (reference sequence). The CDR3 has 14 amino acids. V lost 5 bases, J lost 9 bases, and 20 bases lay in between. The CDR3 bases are TGTGCCAGCAGCCACAAGTACCTACTGGGTAGGCAGTACGTC. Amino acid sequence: CASSHKYLLGRQYV.

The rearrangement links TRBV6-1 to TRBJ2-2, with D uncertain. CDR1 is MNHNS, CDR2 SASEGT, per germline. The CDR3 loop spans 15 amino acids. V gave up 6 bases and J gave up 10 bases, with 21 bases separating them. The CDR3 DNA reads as TGTGCCAGCAGAGATAGGGCCACCTGGCCGGAGGAGCTGTTTTTT. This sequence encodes CASRDRATWPEELFF.

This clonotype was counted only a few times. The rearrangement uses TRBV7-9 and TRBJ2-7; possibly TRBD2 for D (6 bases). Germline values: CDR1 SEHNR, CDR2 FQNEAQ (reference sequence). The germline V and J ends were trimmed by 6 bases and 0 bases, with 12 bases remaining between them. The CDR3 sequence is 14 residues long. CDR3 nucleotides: TGTGCCAGCAGAGGGCGGGGACCCTCCTACGAGCAGTACGTC. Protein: CASRGRGPSYEQYV.

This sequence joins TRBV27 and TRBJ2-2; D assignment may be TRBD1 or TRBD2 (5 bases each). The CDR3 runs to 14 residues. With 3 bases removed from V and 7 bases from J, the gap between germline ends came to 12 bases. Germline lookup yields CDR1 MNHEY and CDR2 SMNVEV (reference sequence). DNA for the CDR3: TGTGCCAGCAGTTTTGGGGGATTCGGCGGGGAGCTGTTTTTT. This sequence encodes CASSFGGFGGELFF.

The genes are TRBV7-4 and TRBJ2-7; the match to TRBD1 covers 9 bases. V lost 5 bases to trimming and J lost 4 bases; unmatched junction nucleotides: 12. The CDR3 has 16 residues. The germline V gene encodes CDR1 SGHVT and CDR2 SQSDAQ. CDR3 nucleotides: TGTGCCAGCAGCCGTCCTTCAAGACAGGGGGGATACGAGCAGTACGTC. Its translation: CASSRPSRQGGYEQYV.

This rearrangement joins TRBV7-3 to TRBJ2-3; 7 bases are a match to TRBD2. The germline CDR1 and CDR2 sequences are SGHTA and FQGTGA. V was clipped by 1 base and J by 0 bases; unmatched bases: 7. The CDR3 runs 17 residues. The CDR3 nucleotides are TGTGCCAGCAGCTTAAACGGGGGGTTATTGAGCACAGATACGCAGTATTTT. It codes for CASSLNGGLLSTDTQYF. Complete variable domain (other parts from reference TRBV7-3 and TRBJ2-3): GAGVSQTPSNKVTEKGKYVELRCDPISGHTALYWYRQSLGQGPEFLIYFQGTGAADDSGLPNDRFFAVRPEGSVSTLKIQRTERGDSAVYLCASSLNGGLLSTDTQYFGPGTRLTVL.

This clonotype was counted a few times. This chain's CDR3 is CASSPGRPYNEQFF. The CDR3 DNA follows: TGTGCCAGCAGTCCGGGACGGCCCTACAATGAGCAGTTCTTC. This chain joins TRBV5-6 and TRBJ2-1; D is tentatively TRBD1 or TRBD2 (5 bases each). Looked up from germline, CDR1 is SGHDT and CDR2 is YYEEEE. The V end was cut by 5 bases, the J end by 2 bases, with 11 bases between. This CDR3 contains 14 residues.

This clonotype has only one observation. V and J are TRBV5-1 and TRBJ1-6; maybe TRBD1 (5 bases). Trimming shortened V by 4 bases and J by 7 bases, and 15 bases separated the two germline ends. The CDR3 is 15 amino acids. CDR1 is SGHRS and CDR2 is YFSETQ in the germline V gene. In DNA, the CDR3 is TGCGCCAGCAGCATTGACAGTTCTTCCAATTCACCCCTCCACTTT. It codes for CASSIDSSSNSPLHF.

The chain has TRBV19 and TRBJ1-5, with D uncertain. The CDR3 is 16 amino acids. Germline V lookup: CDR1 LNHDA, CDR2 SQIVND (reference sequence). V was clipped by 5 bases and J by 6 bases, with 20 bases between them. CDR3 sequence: CASSFSIPSSRQPQHF. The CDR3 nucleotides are TGTGCCAGTAGTTTCAGTATCCCAAGCTCCCGTCAGCCCCAGCATTTT.

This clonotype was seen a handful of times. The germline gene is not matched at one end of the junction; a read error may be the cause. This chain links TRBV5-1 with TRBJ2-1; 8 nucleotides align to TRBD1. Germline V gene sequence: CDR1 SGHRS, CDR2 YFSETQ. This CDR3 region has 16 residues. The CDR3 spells CASSRSVTGGDNEQFF. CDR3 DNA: TGCGCCAGCAGCCGGTCGGTAACAGGGGGTGACAATGAGCAGTTCTTT.

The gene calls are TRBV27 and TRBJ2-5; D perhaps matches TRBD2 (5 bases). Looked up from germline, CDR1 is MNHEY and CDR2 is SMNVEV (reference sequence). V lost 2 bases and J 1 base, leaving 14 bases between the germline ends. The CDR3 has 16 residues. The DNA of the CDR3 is TGTGCCAGCAGTTTAAGAGGGTTCGGCAGCCAAGAGACCCAGTACTTC. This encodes CASSLRGFGSQETQYF.

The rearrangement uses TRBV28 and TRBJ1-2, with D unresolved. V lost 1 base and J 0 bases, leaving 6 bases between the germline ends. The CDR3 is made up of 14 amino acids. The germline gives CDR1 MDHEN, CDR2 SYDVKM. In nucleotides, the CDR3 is TGTGCCAGCAGTTTATTGAGATCTAACTATGGCTACACCTTC. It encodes CASSLLRSNYGYTF.

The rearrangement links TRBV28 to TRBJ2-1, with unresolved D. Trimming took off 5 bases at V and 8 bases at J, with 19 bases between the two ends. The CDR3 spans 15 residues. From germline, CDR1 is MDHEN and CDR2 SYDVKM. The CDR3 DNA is TGTGCCAGCAGTAAGGACGCCCTCTCATCCGATGAGCAGTTCTTC. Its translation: CASSKDALSSDEQFF.

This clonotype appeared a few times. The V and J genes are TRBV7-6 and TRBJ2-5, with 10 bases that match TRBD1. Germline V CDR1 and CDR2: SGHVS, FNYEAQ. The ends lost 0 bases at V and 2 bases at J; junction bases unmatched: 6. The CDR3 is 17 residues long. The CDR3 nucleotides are TGTGCCAGCAGCTTAGCCCTACGACAGGGGGCACAAGAGACCCAGTACTTC. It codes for CASSLALRQGAQETQYF.

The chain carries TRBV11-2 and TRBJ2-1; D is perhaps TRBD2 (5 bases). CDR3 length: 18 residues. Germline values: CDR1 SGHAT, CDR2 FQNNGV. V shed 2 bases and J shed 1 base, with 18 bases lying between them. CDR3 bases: TGTGCCAGCAGCTTATCTCGGGGTTGGACTGATTCCTACAATGAGCAGTTCTTC. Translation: CASSLSRGWTDSYNEQFF.

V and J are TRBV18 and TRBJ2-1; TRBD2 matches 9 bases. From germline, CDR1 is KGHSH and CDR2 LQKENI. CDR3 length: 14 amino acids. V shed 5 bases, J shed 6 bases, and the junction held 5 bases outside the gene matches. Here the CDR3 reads CASSIAGGPNEQFF. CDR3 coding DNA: TGTGCCAGCTCAATTGCGGGGGGGCCCAATGAGCAGTTCTTC.

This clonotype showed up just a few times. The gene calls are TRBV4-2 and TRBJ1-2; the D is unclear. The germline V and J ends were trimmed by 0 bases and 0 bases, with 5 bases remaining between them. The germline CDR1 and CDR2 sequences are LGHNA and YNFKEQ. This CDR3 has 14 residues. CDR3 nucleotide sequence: TGTGCCAGCAGCCAAGATCCCCCTAACTATGGCTACACCTTC. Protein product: CASSQDPPNYGYTF.

The CDR3 protein is CASSLGTLAFF. CDR3 nucleotide sequence: TGTGCCAGCAGCCTCGGGACGTTGGCTTTCTTT. The chain combines TRBV5-6 with TRBJ1-1; possible D gene TRBD1, 5 bases. V was cut by 4 bases and J by 11 bases, with 12 bases left in between. This CDR3 has 11 residues. CDR1 and CDR2 (germline): SGHDT, YYEEEE.

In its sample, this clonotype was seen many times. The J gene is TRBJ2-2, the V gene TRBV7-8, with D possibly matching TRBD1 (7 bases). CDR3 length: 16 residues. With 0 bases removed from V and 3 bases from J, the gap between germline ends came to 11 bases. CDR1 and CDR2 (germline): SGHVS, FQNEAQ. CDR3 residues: CASSLALRGDTGELFF. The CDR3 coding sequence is TGTGCCAGCAGCTTAGCGCTCAGGGGGGACACCGGGGAGCTGTTTTTT.

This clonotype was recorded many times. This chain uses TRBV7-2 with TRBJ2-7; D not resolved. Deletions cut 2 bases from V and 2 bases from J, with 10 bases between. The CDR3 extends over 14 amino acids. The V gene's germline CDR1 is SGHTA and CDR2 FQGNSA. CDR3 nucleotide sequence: TGTGCCAGCAGCTTACCGCTTTCAACCTACGAGCAGTACTTC. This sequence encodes CASSLPLSTYEQYF.

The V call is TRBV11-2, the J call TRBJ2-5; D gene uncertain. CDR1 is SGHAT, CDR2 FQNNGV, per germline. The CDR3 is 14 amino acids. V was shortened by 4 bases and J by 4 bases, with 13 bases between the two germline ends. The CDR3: CASSSKPWGETQYF. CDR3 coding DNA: TGTGCCAGCAGCTCGAAACCTTGGGGAGAGACCCAGTACTTC. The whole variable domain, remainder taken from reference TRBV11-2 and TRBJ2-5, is EAGVAQSPRYKIIEKRQSVAFWCNPISGHATLYWYQQILGQGPKLLIQFQNNGVVDDSQLPKDRFSAERLKGVDSTLKIQPAKLEDSAVYLCASSSKPWGETQYFGPGTRLLVL.

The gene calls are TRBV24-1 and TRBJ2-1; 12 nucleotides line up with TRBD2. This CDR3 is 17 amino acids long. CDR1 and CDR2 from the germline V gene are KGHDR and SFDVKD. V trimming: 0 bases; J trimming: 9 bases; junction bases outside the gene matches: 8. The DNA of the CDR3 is TGTGCCACCAGTGATTTGGTCCCTAGCGGGGGGGCAGGTGAGCAGTTCTTC. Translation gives CATSDLVPSGGAGEQFF.